This is a list of T cell receptor beta chains from one sample in a study of T cell responses to AZD1222 COVID-19 vaccine. Measured with immunoSEQ multiplex PCR; TCRdb has only the in-frame clones, and not every one. This table holds under 100,000 clones, over 80% found once. Sequenced here: peripheral blood, sampled on day 0 of AZD1222 vaccination. The receptors were gathered from an adult in good health. Each CDR3 is given with its conserved first and last residue. A D gene is named only where the DNA matches it firmly. For some rows the clone size is stated as once, few or many, or as a class when expanded; others skip it.

J | size | V | D | DNA | CDR3
TRBJ1-2 | NA | TRBV2 | NA | TGTGCCAGCAGTGAAATTCAGGGTTCTAACTATGGCTACACCTTC | CASSEIQGSNYGYTF
TRBJ2-5 | once | TRBV6-5 | TRBD2 | TGTGCCACCCAACTAGCGGGAGCAGAGACCCAGTACTTC | CATQLAGAETQYF
TRBJ2-3 | NA | TRBV15 | TRBD1 | TGTGCCACCAGCCGAAAAGGCGGCAGGGGGAACACAGATACGCAGTATTTT | CATSRKGGRGNTDTQYF
TRBJ2-3 | NA | TRBV29-1 | TRBD1 | TGCAGCGTTGAAGGGGACAGGGGGTTCACAGATACGCAGTATTTT | CSVEGDRGFTDTQYF
TRBJ2-1 | NA | TRBV7-3 | TRBD2 | TGTGCCAGCAGCGTAGGGACTAGCCTCGCGGATGAGCAGTTCTTC | CASSVGTSLADEQFF
TRBJ2-4 | NA | TRBV19 | NA | TGTGCCAGTAGTATCGGGACAGCCAAAAACATTCAGTACTTC | CASSIGTAKNIQYF
TRBJ1-1 | NA | TRBV6-5 | NA | TGTGCCAGCAGTTACGCCACCGGGACCCTGGCTGAAGCTTTCTTT | CASSYATGTLAEAFF
TRBJ1-1 | NA | TRBV2 | TRBD1 | TGTGCCAGCAGTGAAGAGGGGGCAGTAGGCACTGAAGCTTTCTTT | CASSEEGAVGTEAFF
TRBJ2-1 | NA | TRBV7-3 | TRBD2 | TGTGCCAGCAGCACCATAGCGGGAGGGGATGAGCAGTTCTTC | CASSTIAGGDEQFF
TRBJ1-1 | NA | TRBV30 | NA | TGTGCCGGGGGTGGGAACACTGAAGCTTTCTTT | CAGGGNTEAFF
TRBJ2-7 | NA | TRBV7-8 | NA | TGTGCCAGCAGCTACAGAAGAGACCGAACCGAGCAGTACTTC | CASSYRRDRTEQYF
TRBJ2-2 | NA | TRBV19 | TRBD2 | TGTGCCAGTACCGATCGACTAGCGGCGGCGACCGGGGAGCTGTTTTTT | CASTDRLAAATGELFF
TRBJ2-7 | NA | TRBV3-1/TRBV3-2 | TRBD2 | TGTGCCAGCAGCCAAGCGGGAGGGGGGGAGCAGTACTTC | CASSQAGGGEQYF
TRBJ1-1 | NA | TRBV10-3 | TRBD1 | TGTGCCATCAGCCCATCAGGGGGCGGCACTGAAGCTTTCTTT | CAISPSGGGTEAFF
TRBJ1-1 | NA | TRBV3-1/TRBV3-2 | NA | TGTGCCAGCAGCCCAGATTTGAACACTGAAGCTTTCTTT | CASSPDLNTEAFF
TRBJ1-4 | NA | TRBV24-1 | NA | TGTGCCACCAGTTCGCCCCCGGCGAGTTATGAAAAACTGTTTTTT | CATSSPPASYEKLFF
TRBJ1-5 | NA | TRBV2 | NA | TGTGCCAGCAGCGATATCGGGCGAAATCAGCCCCAGCATTTT | CASSDIGRNQPQHF
TRBJ2-1 | NA | TRBV6-5 | NA | TGTGCCAGCAGTCTACATAGCGGCCTCTACAATGAGCAGTTCTTC | CASSLHSGLYNEQFF
TRBJ1-6 | NA | TRBV7-9 | NA | TGTGCCAGCAGCTTAATGGCCGGACAGAATAATTCACCCCTCCACTTT | CASSLMAGQNNSPLHF
TRBJ2-7 | once | TRBV27 | TRBD2 | TGTGCCAGCAGGTTAGCGGGAGTAGGCGAGCAGTACTTC | CASRLAGVGEQYF
TRBJ2-1 | NA | TRBV24-1 | TRBD2 | TGTGCCACCAGTGATCGACTAGCGGGAGACTACAATGAGCAGTTCTTC | CATSDRLAGDYNEQFF
TRBJ2-7 | NA | TRBV13 | NA | TGTGCCAGCAGCGCCCGAGTTGATATCGAGCAGTACTTC | CASSARVDIEQYF
TRBJ2-1 | NA | TRBV6-4 | TRBD2 | TGTGCCAGCAGTGAACAGCGGGGTTACAATGAGCAGTTCTTC | CASSEQRGYNEQFF
TRBJ1-3 | NA | TRBV3-1/TRBV3-2 | NA | TGTGCCAGCAGCCTTACCGATTCTGGAAACACCATATATTTT | CASSLTDSGNTIYF
TRBJ1-1 | NA | TRBV7-9 | NA | TGTGCCAGCAGCTTATGGCGGGGGACCCCGAACACTGAAGCTTTCTTT | CASSLWRGTPNTEAFF
TRBJ1-6 | NA | TRBV6-1 | NA | TGTGCCAGCAGTGATTTGGACAGTAATTATAATTCACCCCTCCACTTT | CASSDLDSNYNSPLHF
TRBJ1-3 | NA | TRBV3-1/TRBV3-2 | NA | TGTGCCAGCAGCCAGTTCCGACAGGTCTCCTCTGGAAACACCATATATTTT | CASSQFRQVSSGNTIYF
TRBJ2-4 | NA | TRBV5-6 | TRBD2 | TGTGCCAGCAGCCACTTACTAGCGGGAGACCTCAGCAAAAACATTCAGTACTTC | CASSHLLAGDLSKNIQYF
TRBJ2-1 | once | TRBV20-1 | NA | TGCAGTGGTGGACCGTACAATGAGCAGTTCTTC | CSGGPYNEQFF
TRBJ2-2 | NA | TRBV10-3 | NA | TGTGCCATCAGTAAGCGGTCGGATTCGGGGGAGCTGTTTTTT | CAISKRSDSGELFF
TRBJ2-7 | NA | TRBV5-1 | NA | TGCGCCAGCAGCTTGGATGTGGGACCGTCTGAAGAGCAGTACTTC | CASSLDVGPSEEQYF
TRBJ1-3 | NA | TRBV4-1 | NA | TGCGCCAGCAGCGGAGAGGGGCAACAGGGAGTTTTAGGAAACACCATATATTTT | CASSGEGQQGVLGNTIYF
TRBJ2-3 | NA | TRBV27 | NA | TGTGCCAGCAGTAGCCCCAGCAAATCTAGCACAGATACGCAGTATTTT | CASSSPSKSSTDTQYF
TRBJ1-1 | NA | TRBV13 | NA | TGTGCCAGCAGCGGACACAGGGACTTCAGCACTGAAGCTTTCTTT | CASSGHRDFSTEAFF
TRBJ2-1 | NA | TRBV5-1 | TRBD2 | TGCGCCAGCAGCAACGGCGGGACTAGCGGACGTAATGAGCAGTTCTTC | CASSNGGTSGRNEQFF
TRBJ2-1 | once | TRBV4-1 | NA | TGCGCCAGCAGCCAAGAGAGCGGGACAAGACCGAACAATGAGCAGTTCTTC | CASSQESGTRPNNEQFF
TRBJ2-7 | NA | TRBV5-6 | TRBD2 | TGTGCCAGCAGCTTGGGACTAGCGGGAGGGGACTACGAGCAGTACTTC | CASSLGLAGGDYEQYF
TRBJ2-1 | NA | TRBV23-1 | NA | TGCGCCAGCAGTCAATTGCTAGCTACTCACAATGAGCAGTTCTTC | CASSQLLATHNEQFF
TRBJ1-6 | NA | TRBV19 | NA | TGTGCCAGTAGTTCCGGGGTCTCCTATAATTCACCCCTCCACTTT | CASSSGVSYNSPLHF
TRBJ2-1 | NA | TRBV3-1/TRBV3-2 | TRBD2 | TGTGCCAGCAGCCAAGATCACCGCGGGAGAAACAATGAGCAGTTCTTC | CASSQDHRGRNNEQFF
TRBJ1-1 | NA | TRBV5-1 | NA | TGCGCCAGCAGCTACCCTACACGGAACACTGAAGCTTTCTTT | CASSYPTRNTEAFF
TRBJ1-5 | NA | TRBV6-2/TRBV6-3 | NA | TGTGCCAGCAGTTATTGGACAAAAGGACGGCAGCCCCAGCATTTT | CASSYWTKGRQPQHF
TRBJ2-7 | NA | TRBV19 | TRBD1 | TGTGCCAGTAGACAGGGGGGCACCTACGAGCAGTACTTC | CASRQGGTYEQYF
TRBJ2-1 | NA | TRBV4-2 | NA | TGTGCCAGCAGCCGGGTGGAGCACAATGAGCAGTTCTTC | CASSRVEHNEQFF
TRBJ2-1 | NA | TRBV2 | NA | TGTGCCTGTTGTACTGACCGCTCCTACAATGAGCAGTTCTTC | CACCTDRSYNEQFF
TRBJ1-5 | once | TRBV10-3 | NA | TGTGCCATCAGTGCGGTCAACAATCAGCCCCAGCATTTT | CAISAVNNQPQHF
TRBJ2-1 | NA | TRBV6-5 | NA | TGTGCCAGCAGTTACCTGGGGGGTAGTAGTTTCTTC | CASSYLGGSSFF